This T cell receptor beta chain originates from a study of T cell repertoires in cytomegalovirus infection. Study-wide context: CMV infection together with matching HLA type was indicated by public TCR beta signatures. Whole-study results and caveats: Adding up the frequency of public TCR beta families identified people who carried CMV plus the relevant HLA. HLA-C-restricted CMV-specific TCR beta clonotypes prevailed in the ex vivo response.

Many counts were recorded for this clonotype. Antigen specificity is unknown. V shed 5 bases and J shed 8 bases, with 15 bases lying between them. The CDR3 consists of 13 residues. Germline assignment: CDR1 SEHNR and CDR2 FQNEAQ (reference sequence). TCRdb itself ran the reads through MiXCR, one entry per CDR3 protein. Of about 490,000 distinct CDR3 sequences in the sample, about 11% were seen once. The TCR originated in a human donor in good health (CMV status not recorded). Some clones in this sample may be carry-over from other donors' samples. Sequencing was carried out using PBMCs. This chain links TRBV7-9 with TRBJ1-1, with a tentative D call TRBD1 (6 bases). CDR3 residues: CASSPDSLAEAFF. DNA for the CDR3: TGTGCCAGCAGCCCGGACAGCCTCGCCGAAGCTTTCTTT.